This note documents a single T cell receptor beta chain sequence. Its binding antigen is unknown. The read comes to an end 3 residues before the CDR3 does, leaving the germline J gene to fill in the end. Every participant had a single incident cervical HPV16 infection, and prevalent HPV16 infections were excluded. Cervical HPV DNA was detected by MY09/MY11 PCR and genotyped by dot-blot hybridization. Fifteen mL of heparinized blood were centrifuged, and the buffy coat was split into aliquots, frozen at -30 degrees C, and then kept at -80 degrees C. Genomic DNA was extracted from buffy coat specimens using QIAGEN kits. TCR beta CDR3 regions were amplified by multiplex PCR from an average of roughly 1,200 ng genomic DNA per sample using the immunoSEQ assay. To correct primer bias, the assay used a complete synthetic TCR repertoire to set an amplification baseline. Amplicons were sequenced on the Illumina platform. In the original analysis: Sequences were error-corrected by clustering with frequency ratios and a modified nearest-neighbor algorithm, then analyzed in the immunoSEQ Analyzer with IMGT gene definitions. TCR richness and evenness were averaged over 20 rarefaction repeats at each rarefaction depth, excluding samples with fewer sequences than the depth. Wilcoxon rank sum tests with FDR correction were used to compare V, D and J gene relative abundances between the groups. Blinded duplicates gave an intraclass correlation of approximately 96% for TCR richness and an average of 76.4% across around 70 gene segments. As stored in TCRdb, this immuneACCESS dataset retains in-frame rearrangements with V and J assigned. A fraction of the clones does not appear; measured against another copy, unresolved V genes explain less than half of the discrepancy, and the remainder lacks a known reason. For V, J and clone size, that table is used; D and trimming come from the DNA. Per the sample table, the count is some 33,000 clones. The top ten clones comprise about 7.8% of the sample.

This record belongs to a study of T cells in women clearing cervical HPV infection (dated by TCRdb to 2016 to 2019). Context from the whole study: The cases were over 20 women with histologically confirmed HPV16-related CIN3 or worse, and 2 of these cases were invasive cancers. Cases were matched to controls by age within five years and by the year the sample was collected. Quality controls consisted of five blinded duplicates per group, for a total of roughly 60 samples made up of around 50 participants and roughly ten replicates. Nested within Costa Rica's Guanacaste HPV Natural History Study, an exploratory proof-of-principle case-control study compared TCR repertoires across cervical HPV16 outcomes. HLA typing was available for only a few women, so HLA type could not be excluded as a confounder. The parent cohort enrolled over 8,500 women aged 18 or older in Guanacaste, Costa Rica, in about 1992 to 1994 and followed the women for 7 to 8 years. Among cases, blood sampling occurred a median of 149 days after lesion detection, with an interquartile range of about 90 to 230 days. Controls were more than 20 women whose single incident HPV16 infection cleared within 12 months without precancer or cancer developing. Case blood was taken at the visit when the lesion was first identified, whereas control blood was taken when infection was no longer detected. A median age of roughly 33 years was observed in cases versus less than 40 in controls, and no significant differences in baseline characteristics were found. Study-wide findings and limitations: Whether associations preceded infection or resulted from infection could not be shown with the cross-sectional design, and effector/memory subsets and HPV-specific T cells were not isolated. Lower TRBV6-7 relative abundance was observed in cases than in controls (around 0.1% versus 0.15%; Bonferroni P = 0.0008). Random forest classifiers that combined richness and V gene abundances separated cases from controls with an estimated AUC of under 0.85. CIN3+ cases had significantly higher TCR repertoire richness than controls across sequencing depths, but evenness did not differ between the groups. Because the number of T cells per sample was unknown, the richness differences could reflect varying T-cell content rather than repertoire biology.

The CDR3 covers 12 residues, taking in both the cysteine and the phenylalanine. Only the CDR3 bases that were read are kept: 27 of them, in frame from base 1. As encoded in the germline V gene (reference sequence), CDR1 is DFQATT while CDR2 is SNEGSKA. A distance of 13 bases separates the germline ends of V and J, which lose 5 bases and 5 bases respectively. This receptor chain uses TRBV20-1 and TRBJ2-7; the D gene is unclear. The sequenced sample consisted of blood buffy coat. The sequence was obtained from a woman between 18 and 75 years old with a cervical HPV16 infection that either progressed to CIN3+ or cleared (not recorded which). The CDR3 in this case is CSAVRTVHEQYF. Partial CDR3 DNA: TGCAGTGCTGTCAGAACAGTCCACGAG.